The 5 T cell receptor beta chains below come from one sample, sequenced in a study of blood T cell repertoires in COVID-19. The data were produced by immunoSEQ multiplex PCR, yet TCRdb's version contains in-frame clones alone and is incomplete. The table records approximately 280,000 clones, 70% to 90% of them present only once. Specimen: peripheral blood. The source is a woman between 65 and 79 years old with acute or convalescent COVID-19.

This chain joins TRBV12-3 or TRBV12-4 and TRBJ2-5, with D perhaps TRBD2 (5 bases). This CDR3 comprises 13 residues. Trimming left V 3 bases short and J 0 bases short, with 5 bases between. CDR3 region: CASSLRDQETQYF. The CDR3 DNA sequence: TGTGCCAGCAGTTTGAGGGACCAAGAGACCCAGTACTTC.

The J gene is TRBJ2-1, the V gene TRBV5-1, with D possibly matching TRBD2 (7 bases). The length of the CDR3 is 15 residues. V was shortened by 0 bases and J by 6 bases, with 13 bases between the two germline ends. From germline, CDR1 is SGHRS and CDR2 YFSETQ. CDR3 amino acids: CASSLAGGPGNEQFF. The CDR3 DNA follows: TGCGCCAGCAGCTTGGCCGGGGGGCCGGGCAATGAGCAGTTCTTC.

As to this clone: The sample carries other DNA sequences with the same CDR3. The V call is TRBV19, the J call TRBJ1-2; no clear D gene. This CDR3 region has 11 residues. V was cut by 6 bases and J by 4 bases, with 6 bases left in between. CDR1 is LNHDA, CDR2 SQIVND, per germline (reference sequence). The CDR3 DNA is TGTGCCAGTAGCACCGGCTATGGCTACACCTTC. It codes for CASSTGYGYTF.

This clone was observed once. The chain links TRBV11-2 to TRBJ1-1; D is unclear. V lost 2 bases, J lost 7 bases, and 5 bases lay in between. Germline V gives CDR1 SGHAT, CDR2 FQNNGV. The CDR3 sequence is 11 residues long. CDR3 DNA: TGTGCCAGCAGCTTACAGATTGAAGCTTTCTTT. This gives the protein CASSLQIEAFF.

This sequence joins TRBV25-1 and TRBJ2-1; D is possibly TRBD2 (7 bases). Trimming took off 5 bases at V and 4 bases at J, with 12 bases between the two ends. Germline CDR1 reads MGHDK; CDR2 reads SYGVNS. The CDR3 length is 14 residues. The CDR3 DNA is TGTGCCAGCAGTTACCGGGGGGCATACAATGAGCAGTTCTTC. Protein product: CASSYRGAYNEQFF.